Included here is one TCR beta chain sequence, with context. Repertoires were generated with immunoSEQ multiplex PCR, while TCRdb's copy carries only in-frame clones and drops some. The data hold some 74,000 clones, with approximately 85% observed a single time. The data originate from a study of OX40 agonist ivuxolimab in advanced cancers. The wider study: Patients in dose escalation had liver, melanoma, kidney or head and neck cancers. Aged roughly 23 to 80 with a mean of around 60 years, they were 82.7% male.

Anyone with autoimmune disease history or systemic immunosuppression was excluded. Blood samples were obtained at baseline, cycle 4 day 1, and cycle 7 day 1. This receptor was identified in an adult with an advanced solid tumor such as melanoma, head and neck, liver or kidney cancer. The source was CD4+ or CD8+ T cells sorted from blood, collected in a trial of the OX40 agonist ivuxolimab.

The CDR3 loop is CASSRTQGNNSPLHF. The CDR3 DNA follows: TGCGCCAGCTCAAGGACACAGGGAAATAATTCACCCCTCCACTTT. The rearrangement joins TRBV5-1 to TRBJ1-6; TRBD1 might be the D (6 bases). This CDR3 has 15 residues. Trimming cost V 7 bases and J 5 bases, with 16 bases left between them. The germline gives CDR1 SGHRS, CDR2 YFSETQ.